Following are 2 T cell receptor beta chains from one sample sequenced in a study of graft-versus-host responses after intestinal transplantation. The method was immunoSEQ multiplex PCR; TCRdb's version includes in-frame clones alone and lacks a portion of them. The sample includes 90,000 to 150,000 clones, over 80% seen only once; the top ten take over 0.1%. These receptors have no identified antigens. The sample in question was unstimulated CD4+ T cells sorted from spleen or lymph node cells, obtained before intestinal transplant. These receptors were collected from a human donor who received an intestinal transplant.

This chain uses TRBV7-3 with TRBJ2-3, with D possibly being TRBD2 (6 bases). The CDR3 is 15 amino acids. Germline CDR1 is SGHTA and CDR2 is FQGTGA. Trimming took off 8 bases at V and 4 bases at J, with 19 bases between the two ends. The CDR3 protein is CASGYGGTTADTQYF. The CDR3 nucleotides read TGTGCCAGCGGTTACGGGGGAACTACGGCAGATACGCAGTATTTT.

The V call is TRBV7-3, the J call TRBJ2-3, with D possibly TRBD2 on 6 matching bases. This CDR3 has 14 residues. Germline CDR1 SGHTA, CDR2 FQGTGA. V was shortened by 4 bases and J by 0 bases, with 8 bases between the two germline ends. CDR3 loop: CASSSRGSTDTQYF. CDR3 in DNA: TGTGCCAGCAGCTCGCGGGGTAGCACAGATACGCAGTATTTT.